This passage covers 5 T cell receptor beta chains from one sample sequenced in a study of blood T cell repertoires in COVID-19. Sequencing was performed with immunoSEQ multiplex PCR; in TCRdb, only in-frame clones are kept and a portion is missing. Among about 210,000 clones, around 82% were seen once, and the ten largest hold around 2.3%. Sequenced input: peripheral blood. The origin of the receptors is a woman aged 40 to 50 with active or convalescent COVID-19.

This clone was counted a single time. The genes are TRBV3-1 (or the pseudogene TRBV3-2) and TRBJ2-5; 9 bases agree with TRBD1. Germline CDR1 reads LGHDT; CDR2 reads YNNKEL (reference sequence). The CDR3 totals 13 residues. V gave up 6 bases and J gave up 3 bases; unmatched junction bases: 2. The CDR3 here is CASSRTGEETQYF. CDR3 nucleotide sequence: TGTGCCAGCAGTCGGACAGGGGAAGAGACCCAGTACTTC.

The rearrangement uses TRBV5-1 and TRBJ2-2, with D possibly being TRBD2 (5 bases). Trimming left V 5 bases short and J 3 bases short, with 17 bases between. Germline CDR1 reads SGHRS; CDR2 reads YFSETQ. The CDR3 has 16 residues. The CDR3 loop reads CASRNIRAADTGELFF. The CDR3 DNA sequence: TGCGCCAGCAGAAACATTCGAGCGGCAGACACCGGGGAGCTGTTTTTT.

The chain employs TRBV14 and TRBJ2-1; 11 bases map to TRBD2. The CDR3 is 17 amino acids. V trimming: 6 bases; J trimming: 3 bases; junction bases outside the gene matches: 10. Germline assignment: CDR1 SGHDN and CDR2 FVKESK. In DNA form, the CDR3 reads TGTGCCAGCAGTCCACCCCGACTAGCGGGGAGCTACAATGAGCAGTTCTTC. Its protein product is CASSPPRLAGSYNEQFF.

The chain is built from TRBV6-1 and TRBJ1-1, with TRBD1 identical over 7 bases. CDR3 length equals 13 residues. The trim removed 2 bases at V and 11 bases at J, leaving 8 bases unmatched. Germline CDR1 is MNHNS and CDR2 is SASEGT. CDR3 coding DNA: TGTGCCAGCAGTGAAAGGGAGGCAGGGGGGGCTTTCTTT. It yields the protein CASSEREAGGAFF.

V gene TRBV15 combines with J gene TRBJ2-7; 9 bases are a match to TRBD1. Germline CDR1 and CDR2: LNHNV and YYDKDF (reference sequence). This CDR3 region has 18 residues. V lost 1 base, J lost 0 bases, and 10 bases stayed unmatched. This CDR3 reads CATSRVPLGQGSSYEQYF. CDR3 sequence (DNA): TGTGCCACCAGCAGAGTTCCCCTGGGACAGGGTTCCTCCTACGAGCAGTACTTC.